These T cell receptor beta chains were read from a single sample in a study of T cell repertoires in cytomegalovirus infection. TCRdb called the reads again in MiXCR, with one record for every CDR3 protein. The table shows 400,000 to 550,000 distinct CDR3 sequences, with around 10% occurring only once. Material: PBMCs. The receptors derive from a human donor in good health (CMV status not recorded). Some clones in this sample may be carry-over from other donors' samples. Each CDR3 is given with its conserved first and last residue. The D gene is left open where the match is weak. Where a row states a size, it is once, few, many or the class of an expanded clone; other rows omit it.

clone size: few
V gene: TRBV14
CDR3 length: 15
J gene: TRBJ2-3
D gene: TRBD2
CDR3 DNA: TGTGCCAGCAGCCGGGCCCAGCGGGGAACAGATACGCAGTATTTT
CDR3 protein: CASSRAQRGTDTQYF

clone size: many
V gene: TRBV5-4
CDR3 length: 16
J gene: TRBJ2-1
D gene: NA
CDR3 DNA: TGTGCCAGCAGCATAGCGGGACAGAGCTCCTACAATGAGCAGTTCTTC
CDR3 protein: CASSIAGQSSYNEQFF

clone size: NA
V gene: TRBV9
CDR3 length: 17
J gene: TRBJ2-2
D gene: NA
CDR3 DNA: TGTGCCAGCAGCGTAGCCAGGACGGAAGCGAACACCGGGGAGCTGTTTTTT
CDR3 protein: CASSVARTEANTGELFF

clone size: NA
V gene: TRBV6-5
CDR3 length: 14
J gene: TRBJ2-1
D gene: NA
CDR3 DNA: TGTGCCAGCAGTTATAACTGGCCTTACAATGAGCAGTTCTTC
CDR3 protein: CASSYNWPYNEQFF

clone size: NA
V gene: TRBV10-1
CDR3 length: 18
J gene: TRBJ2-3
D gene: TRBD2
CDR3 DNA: TGCGCCAGCAATCCGGGACTAGCGGGGGACCGGCGCACAGATACGCAGTATTTT
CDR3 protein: CASNPGLAGDRRTDTQYF

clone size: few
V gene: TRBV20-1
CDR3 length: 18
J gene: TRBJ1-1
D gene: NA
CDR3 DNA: TGCAGTGCTTACCATTCCGGAAGGACACGGTTAATGAACACTGAAGCTTTCTTT
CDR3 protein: CSAYHSGRTRLMNTEAFF

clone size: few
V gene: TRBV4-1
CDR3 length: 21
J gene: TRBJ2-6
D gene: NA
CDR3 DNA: TGCGCCAGCAGCCGACGAACCGTGCTGAGGACAGACCACTCTGGGGCCAACGTCCTGACTTTC
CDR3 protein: CASSRRTVLRTDHSGANVLTF

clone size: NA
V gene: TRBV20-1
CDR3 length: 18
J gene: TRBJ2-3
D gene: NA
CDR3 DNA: TGCAGTGCTACAAACCATTTCGGAGCTAGCGCTAGCACAGATACGCAGTATTTT
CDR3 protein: CSATNHFGASASTDTQYF

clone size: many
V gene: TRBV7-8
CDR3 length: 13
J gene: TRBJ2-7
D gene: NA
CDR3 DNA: TGTGCCAGCAGCCCCGATTCCACCTACGAGCAGTACTTC
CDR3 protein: CASSPDSTYEQYF

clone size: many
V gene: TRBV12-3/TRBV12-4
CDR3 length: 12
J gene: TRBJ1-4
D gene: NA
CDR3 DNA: TGTGCCAGCAGTCGCGGACGAGAAAAACTGTTTTTT
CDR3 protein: CASSRGREKLFF

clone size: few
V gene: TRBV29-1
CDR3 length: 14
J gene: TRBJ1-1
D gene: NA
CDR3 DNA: TGCAGCGCCCGTGGGGGGTGGCCGGACACTGAAGCTTTCTTT
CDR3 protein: CSARGGWPDTEAFF

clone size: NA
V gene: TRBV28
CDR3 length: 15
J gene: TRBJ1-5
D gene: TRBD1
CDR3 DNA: TGTGCCAGCAGTCGGACAGGGCTATTCAATCAGCCCCAGCATTTT
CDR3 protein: CASSRTGLFNQPQHF

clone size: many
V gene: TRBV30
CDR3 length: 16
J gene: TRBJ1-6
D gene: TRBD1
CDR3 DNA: TGTGCCTGGAGTAACCCCCGGGACAGGGGTGCTTCACCCCTCCACTTT
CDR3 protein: CAWSNPRDRGASPLHF

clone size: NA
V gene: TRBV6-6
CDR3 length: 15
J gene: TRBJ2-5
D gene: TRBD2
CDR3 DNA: TGTGCCAGCAATAACTGGTGGGGGGGTGAAGAGACCCAGTACTTC
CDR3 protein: CASNNWWGGEETQYF

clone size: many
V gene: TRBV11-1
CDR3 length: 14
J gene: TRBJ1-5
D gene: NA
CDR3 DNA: TGTGCCAGCAGTCTATCCCCTAGCAATCAGCCCCAGCATTTT
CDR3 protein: CASSLSPSNQPQHF

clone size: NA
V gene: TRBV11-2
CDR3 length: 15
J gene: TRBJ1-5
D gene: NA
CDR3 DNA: TGTGCCAGCCGGCGGGGCACCGGTAGCAATCAGCCCCAGCATTTT
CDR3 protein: CASRRGTGSNQPQHF

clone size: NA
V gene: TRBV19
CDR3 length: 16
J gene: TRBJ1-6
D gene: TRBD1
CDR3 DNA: TGTGCCAGTAGTATCCCACTCACAGGGGAGCGGTCACCCCTCCACTTT
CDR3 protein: CASSIPLTGERSPLHF

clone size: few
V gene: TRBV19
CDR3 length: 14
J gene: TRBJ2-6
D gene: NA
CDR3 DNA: TGTGCCAGTAATCCCTACTCTGGGGCCAACGTCCTGACTTTC
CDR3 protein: CASNPYSGANVLTF

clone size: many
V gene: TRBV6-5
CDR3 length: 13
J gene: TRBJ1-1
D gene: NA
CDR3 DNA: TGTGCCAGCAGTTTCCAACTGGGAACTGAAGCTTTCTTT
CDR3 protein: CASSFQLGTEAFF

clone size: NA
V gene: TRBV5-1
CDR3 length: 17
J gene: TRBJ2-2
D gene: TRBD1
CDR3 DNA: TGCGCCAGCAGCTTGGGGTATCGGACAGGGTCCACCGGGGAGCTGTTTTTT
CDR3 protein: CASSLGYRTGSTGELFF

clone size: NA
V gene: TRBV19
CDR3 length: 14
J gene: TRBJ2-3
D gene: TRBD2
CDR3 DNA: TGTGCCGGTAGTGGGCTAGCGGGAGTGGATACGCAGTATTTT
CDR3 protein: CAGSGLAGVDTQYF

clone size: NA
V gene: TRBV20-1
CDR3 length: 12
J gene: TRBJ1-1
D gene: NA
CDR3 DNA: TGCCAAACAGGTCAGGTGTACACTGAAGCTTTCTTT
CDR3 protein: CQTGQVYTEAFF

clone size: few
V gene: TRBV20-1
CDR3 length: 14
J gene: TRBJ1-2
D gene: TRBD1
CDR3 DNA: TGCAGTGCTAGTCCAGGGGGCGCGAGTAGGGGCTACACCTTC
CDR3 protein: CSASPGGASRGYTF

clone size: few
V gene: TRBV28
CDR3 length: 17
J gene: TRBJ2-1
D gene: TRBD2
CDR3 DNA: TGTGCCAGCAGTTCACCCAAGACTAGCGGGAGTGGAGATGAGCAGTTCTTC
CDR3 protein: CASSSPKTSGSGDEQFF

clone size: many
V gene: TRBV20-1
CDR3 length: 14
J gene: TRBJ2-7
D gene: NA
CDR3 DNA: TGCAGTGCTAGAGACAGGGGAAGCTCCTACGAGCAGTACTTC
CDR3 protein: CSARDRGSSYEQYF

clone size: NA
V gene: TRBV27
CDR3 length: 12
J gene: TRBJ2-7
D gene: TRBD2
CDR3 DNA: TGTGCCAGCAGTCCGAGGACTAGAGTGGAGTACTTC
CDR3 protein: CASSPRTRVEYF

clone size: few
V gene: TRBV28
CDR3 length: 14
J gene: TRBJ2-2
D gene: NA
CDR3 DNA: TGTGCCAGCAGTTTAACCCCTGGGGTCCGGGAGCTGTTTTTT
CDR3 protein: CASSLTPGVRELFF

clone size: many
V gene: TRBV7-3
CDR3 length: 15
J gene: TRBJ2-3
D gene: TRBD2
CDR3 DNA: TGTGCCAGCAGCTTAGCTGGACTAGCCTCAGATACGCAGTATTTT
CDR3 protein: CASSLAGLASDTQYF

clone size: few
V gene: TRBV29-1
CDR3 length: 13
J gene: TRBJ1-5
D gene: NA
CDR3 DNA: TGCAGCGTTGCCGGTAGGATGGATCAGCCCCAGCATTTT
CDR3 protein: CSVAGRMDQPQHF

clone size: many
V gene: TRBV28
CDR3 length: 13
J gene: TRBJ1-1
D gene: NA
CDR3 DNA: TGTGCCAGCAGTTTATCCGCATTTACTGAAGCTTTCTTT
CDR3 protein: CASSLSAFTEAFF

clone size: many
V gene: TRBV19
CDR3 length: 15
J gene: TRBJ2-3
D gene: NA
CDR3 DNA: TGTGCCAGTAGTATGAGAAGGGGTGTAGCAGATACGCAGTATTTT
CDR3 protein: CASSMRRGVADTQYF

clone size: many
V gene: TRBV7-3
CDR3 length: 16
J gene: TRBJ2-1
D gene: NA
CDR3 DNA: TGTGCCAGCAGCCTTTCTACGGGACTGGAATACAATGAGCAGTTCTTC
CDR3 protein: CASSLSTGLEYNEQFF

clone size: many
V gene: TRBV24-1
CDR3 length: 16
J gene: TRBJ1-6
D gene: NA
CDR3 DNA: TGTGCCACCAGTGATTTTCCAGGGCTCTGCAATTCACCCCTCCACTTT
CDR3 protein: CATSDFPGLCNSPLHF

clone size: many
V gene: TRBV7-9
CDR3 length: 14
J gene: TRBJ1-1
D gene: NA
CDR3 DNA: TGTGCCAGCAAGAAGACAGAGATGAACACTGAAGCTTTCTTT
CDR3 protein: CASKKTEMNTEAFF

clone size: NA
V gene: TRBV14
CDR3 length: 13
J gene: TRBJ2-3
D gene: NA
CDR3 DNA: TGTGCCAGCAGTGATTGGTACACAGATACGCAGTATTTT
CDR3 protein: CASSDWYTDTQYF

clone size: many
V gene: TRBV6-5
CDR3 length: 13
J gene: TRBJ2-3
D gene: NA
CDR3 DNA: TGTGCCAGCAGCTCCCCGGCCACAGATACGCAGTATTTT
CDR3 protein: CASSSPATDTQYF

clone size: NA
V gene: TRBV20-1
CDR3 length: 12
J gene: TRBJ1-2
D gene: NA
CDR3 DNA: TGCAGTGCTAGTTGGAGGCAGGGAAGCTACACCTTC
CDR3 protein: CSASWRQGSYTF

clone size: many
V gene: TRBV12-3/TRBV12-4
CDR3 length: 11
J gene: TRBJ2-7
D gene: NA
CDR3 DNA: TGTGCCAGCAGTCGTTCTAACGAGCAGTACTTC
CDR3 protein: CASSRSNEQYF

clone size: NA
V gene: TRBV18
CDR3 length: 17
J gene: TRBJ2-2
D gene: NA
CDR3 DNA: TGTGCCAGCTCACCAGCAGTCGGAGGAAAGAACACCGGGGAGCTGTTTTTT
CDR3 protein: CASSPAVGGKNTGELFF

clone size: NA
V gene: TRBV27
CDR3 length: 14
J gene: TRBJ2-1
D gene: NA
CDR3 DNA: TGTGCCAGCAGTTTCCGGAGCGGATACAATGAGCAGTTCTTC
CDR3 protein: CASSFRSGYNEQFF

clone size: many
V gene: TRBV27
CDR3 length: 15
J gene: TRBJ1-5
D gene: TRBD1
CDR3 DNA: TGTGCCAGCAGTCCCCTGACAGGGGGTAGTCAGCCCCAGCATTTT
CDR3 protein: CASSPLTGGSQPQHF

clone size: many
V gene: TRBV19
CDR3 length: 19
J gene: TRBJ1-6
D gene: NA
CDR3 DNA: TGTGCCAGTAGTATAGATCAACCGGGACACCCGTTGAGTGATTCACCCCTCCACTTT
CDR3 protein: CASSIDQPGHPLSDSPLHF

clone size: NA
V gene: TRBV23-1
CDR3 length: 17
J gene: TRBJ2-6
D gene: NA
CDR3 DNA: TGCGCCAGCAGGACAGGGACTACATACTCTGGGGCCAACGTCCTGACTTTC
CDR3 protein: CASRTGTTYSGANVLTF

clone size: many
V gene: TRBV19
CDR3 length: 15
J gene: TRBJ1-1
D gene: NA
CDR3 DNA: TGTGCCAGTAGTACCGGGGGGCTGGCGGTGACTGAAGCTTTCTTT
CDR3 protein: CASSTGGLAVTEAFF

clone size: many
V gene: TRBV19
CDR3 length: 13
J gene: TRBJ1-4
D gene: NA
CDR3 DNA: TGTGCCAGTAGTATGTCCAGTTATGAAAAACTGTTTTTT
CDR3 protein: CASSMSSYEKLFF

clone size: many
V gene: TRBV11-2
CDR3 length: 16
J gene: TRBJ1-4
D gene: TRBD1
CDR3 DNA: TGTGCCAGCAGCCCCCGACAGGGGGGCGGAAATGAAAAACTGTTTTTT
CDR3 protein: CASSPRQGGGNEKLFF

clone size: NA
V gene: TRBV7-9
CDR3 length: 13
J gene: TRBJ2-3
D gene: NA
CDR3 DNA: TGTGCCAGCAGCCCTCTCTCCCGAGATACGCAGTATTTT
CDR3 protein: CASSPLSRDTQYF

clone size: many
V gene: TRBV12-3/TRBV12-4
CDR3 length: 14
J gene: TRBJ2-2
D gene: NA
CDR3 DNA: TGTGCCAGCAGTCCGGCGGAGATTACCGGGGAGCTGTTTTTT
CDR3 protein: CASSPAEITGELFF